This T cell receptor (beta chain) was recorded in a study of cytomegalovirus exposure and HLA in healthy donors. Study-wide background: Researchers found that roughly 77% of about 400 genotyped donors fell within the Caucasian-associated ancestry cluster.

About this clone itself: Its antigen is not identified.

The PCR was carried out with 60 Vbeta primers and 13 Jbeta primers. Profiling relied on immunoSEQ multiplex PCR, and the TCRdb table lists in-frame clones only, not all of them. In all, the sample yields approximately 150,000 clones. V was trimmed by 0 bases and J by 3 bases, leaving 15 bases between them. The CDR3 is 17 residues long. Germline assignment: CDR1 LNHNV and CDR2 YYDKDF (reference sequence). Overall study results and limits: Using a false discovery rate of 0.05, a later analysis showed that 15,000 to 20,000 TCR beta sequences were associated with HLA alleles. Using the classifier, cytomegalovirus status was reportedly diagnosed with high specificity and sensitivity.

Sequences were obtained from PBMCs. V and J are TRBV15 and TRBJ1-5; D call uncertain. The sequence derives from a male donor in good health and CMV-seronegative. Here the CDR3 DNA reads TGTGCCACCAGCAGAGAAAGGGCAGACTACATCAATCAGCCCCAGCATTTT. Amino acids: CATSRERADYINQPQHF.